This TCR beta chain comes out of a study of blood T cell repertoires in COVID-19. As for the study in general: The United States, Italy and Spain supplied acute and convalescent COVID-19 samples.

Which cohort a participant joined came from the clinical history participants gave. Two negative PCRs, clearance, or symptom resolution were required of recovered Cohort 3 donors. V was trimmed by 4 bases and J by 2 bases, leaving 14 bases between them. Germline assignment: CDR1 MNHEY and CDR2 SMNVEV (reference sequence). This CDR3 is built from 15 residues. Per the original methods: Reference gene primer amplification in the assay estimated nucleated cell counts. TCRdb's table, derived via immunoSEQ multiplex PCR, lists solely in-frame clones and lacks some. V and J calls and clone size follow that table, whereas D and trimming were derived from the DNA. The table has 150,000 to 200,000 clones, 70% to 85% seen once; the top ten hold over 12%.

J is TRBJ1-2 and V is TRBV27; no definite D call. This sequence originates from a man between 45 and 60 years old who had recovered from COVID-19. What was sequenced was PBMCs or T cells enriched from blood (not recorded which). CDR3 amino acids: CASSSNPSVNYGYTF. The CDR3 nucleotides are TGTGCCAGCAGTTCCAACCCCAGTGTCAACTATGGCTACACCTTC.